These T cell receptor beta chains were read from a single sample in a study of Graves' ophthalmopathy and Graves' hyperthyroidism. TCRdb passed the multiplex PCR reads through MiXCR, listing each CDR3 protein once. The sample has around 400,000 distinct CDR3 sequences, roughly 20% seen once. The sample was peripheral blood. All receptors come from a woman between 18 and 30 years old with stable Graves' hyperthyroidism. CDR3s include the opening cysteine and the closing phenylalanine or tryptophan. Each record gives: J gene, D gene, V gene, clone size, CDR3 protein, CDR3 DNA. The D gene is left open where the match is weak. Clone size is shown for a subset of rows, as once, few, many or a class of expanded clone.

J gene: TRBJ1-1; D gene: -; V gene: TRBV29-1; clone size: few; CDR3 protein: CSVARMAEAFF; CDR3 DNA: TGCAGCGTAGCCAGGATGGCTGAAGCTTTCTTT
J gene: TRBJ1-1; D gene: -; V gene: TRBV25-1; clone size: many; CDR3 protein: CASGGGRTEAFF; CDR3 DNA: TGTGCCAGCGGTGGGGGGCGGACTGAAGCTTTCTTT
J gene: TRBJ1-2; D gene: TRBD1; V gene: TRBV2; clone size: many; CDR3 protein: CASRGIGQGKDGYTF; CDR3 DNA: TGTGCCAGCAGGGGGATCGGACAGGGGAAGGATGGCTACACCTTC
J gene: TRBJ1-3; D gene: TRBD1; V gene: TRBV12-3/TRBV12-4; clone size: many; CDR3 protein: CASSLDRGGNTIYF; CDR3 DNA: TGTGCCAGCAGCCTGGACAGGGGTGGAAACACCATATATTTT
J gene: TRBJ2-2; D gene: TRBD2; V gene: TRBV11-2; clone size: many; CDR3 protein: CASSSGTSFYTGELFF; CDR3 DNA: TGTGCCAGCAGCTCTGGGACTAGCTTCTACACCGGGGAGCTGTTTTTT
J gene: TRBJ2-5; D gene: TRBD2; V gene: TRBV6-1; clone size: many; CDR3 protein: CASSETPGLAETQYF; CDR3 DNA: TGTGCCAGCAGTGAAACACCGGGACTAGCTGAGACCCAGTACTTC
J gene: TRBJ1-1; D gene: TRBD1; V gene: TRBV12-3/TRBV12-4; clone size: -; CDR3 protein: CASSLRGQGWTEAFF; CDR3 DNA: TGTGCCAGCAGTTTAAGGGGACAGGGATGGACTGAAGCTTTCTTT
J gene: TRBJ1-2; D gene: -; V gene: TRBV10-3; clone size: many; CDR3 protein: CAISESRGYTF; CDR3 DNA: TGTGCCATCAGTGAGTCGAGGGGCTACACCTTC
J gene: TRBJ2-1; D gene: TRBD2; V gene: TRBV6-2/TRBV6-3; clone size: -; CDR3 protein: CASSYFYGGRTPSEQFF; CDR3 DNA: TGTGCCAGCAGTTACTTCTATGGCGGGAGGACCCCCAGCGAGCAGTTCTTC
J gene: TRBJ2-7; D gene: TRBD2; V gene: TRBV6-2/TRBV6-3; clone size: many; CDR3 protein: CASSYEERESYEQYF; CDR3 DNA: TGTGCCAGCAGTTACGAGGAGCGGGAGTCCTACGAGCAGTACTTC
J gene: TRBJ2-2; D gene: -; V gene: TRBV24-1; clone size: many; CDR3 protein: CATTDGTGELFF; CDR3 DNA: TGTGCCACCACCGACGGGACCGGGGAGCTGTTTTTT
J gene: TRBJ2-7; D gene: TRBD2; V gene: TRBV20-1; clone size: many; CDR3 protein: CSAGLAGAGYEQYF; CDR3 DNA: TGCAGTGCTGGACTAGCGGGAGCGGGCTACGAGCAGTACTTC
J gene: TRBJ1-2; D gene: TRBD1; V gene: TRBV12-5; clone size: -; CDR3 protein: CASGSTTGNYGYTF; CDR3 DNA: TGTGCTAGTGGTTCCACGACAGGGAACTATGGCTACACCTTC
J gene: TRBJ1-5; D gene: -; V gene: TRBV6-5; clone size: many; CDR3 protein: CASTQLGNRGNQPQHF; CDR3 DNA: TGTGCCAGCACCCAGCTGGGTAATCGGGGCAATCAGCCCCAGCATTTT
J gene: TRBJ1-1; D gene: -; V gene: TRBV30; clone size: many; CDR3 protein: CAWQNRGRTEAFF; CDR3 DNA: TGTGCCTGGCAGAACCGGGGGAGGACTGAAGCTTTCTTT
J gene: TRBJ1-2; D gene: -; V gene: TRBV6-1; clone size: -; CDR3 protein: CASRQTVYGANYGYTF; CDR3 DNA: TGTGCCAGCAGGCAGACAGTTTATGGGGCAAACTATGGCTACACCTTC
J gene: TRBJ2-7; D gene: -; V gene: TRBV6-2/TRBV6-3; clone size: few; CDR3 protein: CASSYVTIVDEQYF; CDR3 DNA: TGTGCCAGCAGTTACGTAACGATAGTAGACGAGCAGTACTTC
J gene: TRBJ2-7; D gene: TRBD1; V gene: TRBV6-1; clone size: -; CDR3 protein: CASRGQGSDF; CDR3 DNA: TGTGCCAGCAGGGGACAGGGATCGGACTTC
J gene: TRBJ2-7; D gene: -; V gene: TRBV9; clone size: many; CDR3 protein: CASSPRRERGREQYF; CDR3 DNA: TGTGCCAGCAGCCCCCGTCGGGAGAGAGGACGCGAGCAGTACTTC
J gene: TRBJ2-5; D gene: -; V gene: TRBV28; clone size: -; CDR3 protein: CATLRGVVQETQYF; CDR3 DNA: TGTGCCACCTTGCGGGGCGTGGTACAGGAGACCCAGTACTTC
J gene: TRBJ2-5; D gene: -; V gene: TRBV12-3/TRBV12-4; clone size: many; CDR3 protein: CASSSVETQYF; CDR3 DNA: TGTGCCAGCAGCTCTGTAGAGACCCAGTACTTC
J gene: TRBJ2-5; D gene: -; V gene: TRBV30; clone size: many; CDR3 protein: CAWSRGRETQYF; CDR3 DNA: TGTGCCTGGAGTAGGGGGAGAGAGACCCAGTACTTC
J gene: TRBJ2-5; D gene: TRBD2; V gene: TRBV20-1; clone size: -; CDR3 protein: CSAKGWAGGPKQQETQYF; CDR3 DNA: TGCAGTGCTAAAGGATGGGCGGGGGGGCCTAAACAGCAAGAGACCCAGTACTTC
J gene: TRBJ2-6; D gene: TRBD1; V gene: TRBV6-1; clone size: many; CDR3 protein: CASSRRGQESSGANVLTF; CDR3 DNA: TGTGCCAGCAGTCGAAGGGGACAGGAGAGCTCTGGGGCCAACGTCCTGACTTTC
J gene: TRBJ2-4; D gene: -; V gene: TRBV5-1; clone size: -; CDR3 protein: CASSLGGALAKNIQCF; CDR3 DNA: TGCGCCAGCAGCTTGGGGGGGGCCTTAGCCAAAAACATTCAGTGCTTC
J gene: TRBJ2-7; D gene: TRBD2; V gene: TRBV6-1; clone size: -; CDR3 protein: CASNPGLAATYEQYF; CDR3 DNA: TGTGCCAGCAACCCGGGACTAGCGGCCACCTACGAGCAGTACTTC
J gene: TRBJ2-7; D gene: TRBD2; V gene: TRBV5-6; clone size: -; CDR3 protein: CASSSDGLGPYEQYF; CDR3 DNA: TGTGCCAGCAGCTCGGACGGACTAGGACCCTACGAGCAGTACTTC
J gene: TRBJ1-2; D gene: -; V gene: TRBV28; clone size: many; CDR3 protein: CASSLRQGLSGYTF; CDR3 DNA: TGTGCCAGCAGTTTGAGGCAGGGGCTGAGTGGCTACACCTTC
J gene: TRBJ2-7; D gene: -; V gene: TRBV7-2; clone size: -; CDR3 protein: CASIPGLYSYEQYF; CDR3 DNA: TGTGCCAGCATCCCGGGGCTGTACTCCTACGAGCAGTACTTC
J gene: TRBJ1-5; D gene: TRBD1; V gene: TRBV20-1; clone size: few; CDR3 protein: CSARAGTGNNQPQHF; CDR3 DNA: TGCAGTGCAAGGGCGGGGACAGGGAACAATCAGCCCCAGCATTTT
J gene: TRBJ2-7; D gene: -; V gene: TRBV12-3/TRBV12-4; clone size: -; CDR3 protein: CASSSGGGYEQYF; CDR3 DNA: TGTGCCAGCAGTTCGGGCGGCGGCTACGAGCAGTACTTC
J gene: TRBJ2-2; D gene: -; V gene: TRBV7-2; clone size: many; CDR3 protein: CASRFWPEEGGELFF; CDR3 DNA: TGTGCCAGCAGATTTTGGCCTGAGGAGGGCGGGGAGCTGTTTTTT
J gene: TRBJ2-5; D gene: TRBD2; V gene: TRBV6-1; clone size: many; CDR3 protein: CANCPNGLAGETQYF; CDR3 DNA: TGTGCCAACTGTCCGAACGGACTAGCGGGAGAGACCCAGTACTTC
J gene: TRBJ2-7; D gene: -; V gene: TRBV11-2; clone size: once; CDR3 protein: CASSPSRGGLSSYDQYF; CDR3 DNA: TGTGCCAGCAGCCCGTCGCGGGGAGGCCTCAGCTCCTACGATCAGTACTTC
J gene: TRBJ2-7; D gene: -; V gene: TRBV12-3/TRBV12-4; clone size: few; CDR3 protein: CASSPLGVSYEQYF; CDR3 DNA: TGTGCCAGCAGTCCGCTTGGAGTTTCCTACGAGCAGTACTTC
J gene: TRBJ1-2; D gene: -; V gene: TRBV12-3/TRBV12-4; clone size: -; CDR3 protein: CASSFNLGTYGYTF; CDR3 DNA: TGTGCCAGCAGTTTTAATCTGGGGACCTATGGCTACACCTTC
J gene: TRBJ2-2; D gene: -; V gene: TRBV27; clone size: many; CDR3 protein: CASSLSIGPGELFF; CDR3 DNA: TGTGCCAGCAGTTTATCGATAGGGCCCGGGGAGCTGTTTTTT
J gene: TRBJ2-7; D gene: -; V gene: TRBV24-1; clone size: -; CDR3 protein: CATSDSGSSYEQYF; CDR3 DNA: TGTGCCACCAGTGATTCCGGGAGCTCCTACGAGCAGTACTTC
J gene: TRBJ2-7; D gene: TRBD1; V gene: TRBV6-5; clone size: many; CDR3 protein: CASSRTGSQQYF; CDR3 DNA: TGTGCCAGCAGTAGGACAGGGTCGCAGCAGTACTTC
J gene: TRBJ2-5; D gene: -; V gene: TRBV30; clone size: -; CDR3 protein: CAWGRGFPQETQYF; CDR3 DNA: TGTGCCTGGGGCAGAGGGTTCCCCCAAGAGACCCAGTACTTC
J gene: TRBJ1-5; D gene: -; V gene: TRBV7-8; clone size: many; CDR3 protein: CASSLYYSNQPQHF; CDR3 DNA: TGTGCCAGCAGCTTGTACTATAGCAATCAGCCCCAGCATTTT
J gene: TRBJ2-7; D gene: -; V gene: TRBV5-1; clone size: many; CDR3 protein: CASSPSAVATPYEQYF; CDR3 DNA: TGCGCCAGCAGCCCCTCGGCCGTAGCGACTCCCTACGAGCAGTACTTC
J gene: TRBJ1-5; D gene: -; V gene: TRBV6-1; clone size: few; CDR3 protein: CASSVGPGAFPNQPQHF; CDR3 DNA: TGTGCCAGCAGTGTTGGCCCGGGAGCTTTTCCTAATCAGCCCCAGCATTTT
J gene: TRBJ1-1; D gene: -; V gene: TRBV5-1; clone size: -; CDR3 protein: CASMITGGMLSEAFF; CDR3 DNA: TGCGCCAGCATGATTACGGGGGGCATGTTATCTGAAGCTTTCTTT
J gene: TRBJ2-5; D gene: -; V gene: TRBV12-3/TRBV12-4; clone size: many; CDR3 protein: CASSRQSTQYF; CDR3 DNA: TGTGCCAGCAGTCGGCAGAGTACCCAGTACTTC
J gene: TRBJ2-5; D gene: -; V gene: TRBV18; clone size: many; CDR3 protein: CASSPPNTQETQYF; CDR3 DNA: TGTGCCAGCTCACCGCCGAACACTCAAGAGACCCAGTACTTC
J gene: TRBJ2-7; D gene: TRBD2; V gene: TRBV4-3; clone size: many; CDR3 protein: CASSLGTSGIFYEQYF; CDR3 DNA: TGCGCCAGCAGCCTAGGGACTAGCGGGATATTCTACGAGCAGTACTTC
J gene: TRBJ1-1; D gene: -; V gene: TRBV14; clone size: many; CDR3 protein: CASSPARAGNTEAFF; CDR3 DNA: TGTGCCAGCAGCCCCGCCAGGGCGGGGAACACTGAAGCTTTCTTT
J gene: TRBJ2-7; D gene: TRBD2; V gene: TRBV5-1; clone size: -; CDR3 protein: CASSLRLAEGAEQYF; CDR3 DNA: TGCGCCAGCAGCCTGAGACTAGCGGAGGGGGCCGAGCAGTACTTC
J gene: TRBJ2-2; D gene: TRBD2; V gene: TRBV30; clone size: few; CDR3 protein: CAWSGLAWSGGELFF; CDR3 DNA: TGTGCCTGGAGTGGACTAGCGTGGAGCGGCGGGGAGCTGTTTTTT
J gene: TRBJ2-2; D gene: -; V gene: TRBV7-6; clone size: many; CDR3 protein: CASSLAVARNTGELFF; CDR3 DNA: TGTGCCAGCAGCTTAGCGGTGGCCAGGAACACCGGGGAGCTGTTTTTT
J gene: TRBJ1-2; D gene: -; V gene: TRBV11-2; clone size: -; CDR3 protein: CASSLDPGTYGYTF; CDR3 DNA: TGTGCCAGCAGCTTAGACCCGGGGACCTATGGCTACACCTTC
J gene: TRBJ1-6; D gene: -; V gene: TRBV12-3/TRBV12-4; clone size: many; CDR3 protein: CASSLSGGRRNSPLHF; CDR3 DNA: TGTGCCAGCAGTTTATCCGGGGGGCGGAGGAATTCACCCCTCCACTTT
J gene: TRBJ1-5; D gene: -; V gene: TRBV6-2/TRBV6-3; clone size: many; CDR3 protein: CASSYSPGQPQHF; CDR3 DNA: TGTGCCAGCAGTTACTCTCCGGGGCAGCCCCAGCATTTT
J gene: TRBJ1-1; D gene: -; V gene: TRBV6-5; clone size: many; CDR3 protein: CASSFIRDRQAFF; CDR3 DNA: TGTGCCAGCAGTTTCATTCGCGACAGGCAAGCTTTCTTT